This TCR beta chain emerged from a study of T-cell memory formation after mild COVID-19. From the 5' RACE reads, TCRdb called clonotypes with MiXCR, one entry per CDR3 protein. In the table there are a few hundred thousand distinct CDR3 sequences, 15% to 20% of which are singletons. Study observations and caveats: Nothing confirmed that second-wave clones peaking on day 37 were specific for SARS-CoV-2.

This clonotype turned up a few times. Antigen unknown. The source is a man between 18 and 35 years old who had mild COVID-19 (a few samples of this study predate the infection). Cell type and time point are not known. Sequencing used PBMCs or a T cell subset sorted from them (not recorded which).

The CDR3 DNA follows: TGTGCCAGCAGCCAAAGCCTTAACACCGGGGAGCTGTTTTTT. Amino acids: CASSQSLNTGELFF. The chain employs TRBV14 and TRBJ2-2; D remains ambiguous. The CDR3 is 14 residues long. CDR1 and CDR2 (germline): SGHDN, FVKESK. The germline V and J ends were trimmed by 2 bases and 2 bases, with 6 bases remaining between them.